These 10 T cell receptor beta chains came from one sample sequenced in a study of shared T cell receptors in the human thymus. Clones were sequenced by immunoSEQ multiplex PCR, and TCRdb holds only the in-frame ones, with some missing. The sample has some 700,000 clones, around 85% seen once; the top ten hold more than 0.008%. This sample also belongs to another study, concerning human thymus T cells.

Material for sequencing was thymocytes. The receptors were sampled from a girl less than two years old with a congenital heart defect.

The chain is built from TRBV6-5 and TRBJ1-5; TRBD1 aligns across 9 bases. This CDR3 has 15 residues. The trim removed 2 bases at V and 5 bases at J, leaving 4 bases unmatched. Germline values: CDR1 MNHEY, CDR2 SVGAGI. The CDR3 DNA reads as TGTGCCAGCAGTTACCGGGGACAGGGTGATCAGCCCCAGCATTTT. The encoded protein is CASSYRGQGDQPQHF.

This clone showed up just once. V and J are TRBV19 and TRBJ2-7, with 7 nucleotides matching TRBD2. The germline gives CDR1 LNHDA, CDR2 SQIVND (reference sequence). This CDR3 has 15 amino acids. The J segment lost 3 bases and the V segment lost 3 bases, leaving 8 bases of the junction unmatched. The DNA for the CDR3 is TGTGCCAGTAGTATTACCGGGACTAAGTTCTACGAGCAGTACTTC. This gives the protein CASSITGTKFYEQYF.

The rearrangement uses TRBV19 and TRBJ1-2; no reliable D call. V lost 2 bases and J lost 5, with 18 bases in between. The CDR3 length is 16 residues. Germline loops: CDR1 LNHDA, CDR2 SQIVND (reference sequence). CDR3 sequence (DNA): TGTGCCAGTAGTATACCGAGTGGCGGAACCTTTTATGGCTACACCTTC. It codes for CASSIPSGGTFYGYTF. The whole variable domain, remainder taken from reference TRBV19 and TRBJ1-2, is DGGITQSPKYLFRKEGQNVTLSCEQNLNHDAMYWYRQDPGQGLRLIYYSQIVNDFQKGDIAEGYSVSREKKESFPLTVTSAQKNPTAFYLCASSIPSGGTFYGYTFGSGTRLTVV.

The J gene is TRBJ2-7, the V gene TRBV6-6; 8 bases align to TRBD1. Germline CDR1 and CDR2: MNHNY and SVGAGI (reference sequence). With V trimmed by 8 bases and J by 2 bases, 11 bases remained unmatched. This CDR3 has 15 amino acids. In nucleotides, the CDR3 is TGTGCCAGCCCCCAGGGGGCAAGAGACCCCTACGAGCAGTACTTC. Translated, it gives CASPQGARDPYEQYF.

The rearrangement joins TRBV2 to TRBJ1-2, with 8 positions matching TRBD1. This CDR3 is 16 amino acids long. CDR1 is SNHLY and CDR2 is FYNNEI in the germline V gene. V shed 6 bases, J shed 4 bases, and the junction held 13 bases outside the gene matches. CDR3 in DNA: TGTGCCAGCAGCCGCATTGGGACAGGCATCGGCTATGGCTACACCTTC. Translating gives CASSRIGTGIGYGYTF. The full variable domain, completed using reference TRBV2 and TRBJ1-2, is EPEVTQTPSHQVTQMGQEVILRCVPISNHLYFYWYRQILGQKVEFLVSFYNNEISEKSEIFDDQFSVERPDGSNFTLKIRSTKLEDSAMYFCASSRIGTGIGYGYTFGSGTRLTVV.

V is TRBV6-5 and J is TRBJ1-2; D might be TRBD1 (6 bases). The CDR3 consists of 12 residues. The germline V gene has CDR1 MNHEY and CDR2 SVGAGI. V dropped 5 bases and J dropped 5 bases, with 9 bases sitting between them. Here the CDR3 reads CASSPQGYGYTF. CDR3 nucleotide sequence: TGTGCCAGCAGTCCGCAGGGGTATGGCTACACCTTC.

The chain employs TRBV27 and TRBJ2-5; the match to TRBD1 covers 8 bases. V gave up 5 bases and J gave up 7 bases; unmatched junction bases: 18. This CDR3 contains 17 residues. Germline loops: CDR1 MNHEY, CDR2 SMNVEV (reference sequence). The CDR3 sequence is CASSPRDRLPHRGTQYF. CDR3 nucleotides: TGTGCCAGCAGTCCCCGGGACAGGCTCCCGCACCGAGGGACCCAGTACTTC.

This clone has only a few counts. The rearrangement joins TRBV7-6 to TRBJ1-1; tentatively, D is TRBD1 (6 bases). The germline CDR1 and CDR2 sequences are SGHVS and FNYEAQ. The V gene lost 5 bases and the J gene lost 1 base, with 17 bases spanning the gap. There are 16 residues in the CDR3. The CDR3 protein is CASSAIATGANTEAFF. DNA of the CDR3: TGTGCCAGCAGCGCCATTGCGACAGGAGCGAACACTGAAGCTTTCTTT.

The chain recombines TRBV9 with TRBJ2-3; TRBD2 aligns across 7 bases. The length of the CDR3 is 18 residues. The germline gives CDR1 SGDLS, CDR2 YYNGEE. V shed 3 bases and J 7 bases; nucleotides not matched to a gene: 20. The CDR3 nucleotides read TGTGCCAGCAGCGGATCTCCGGGACTACCGGCCGTGCGAAATACGCAGTATTTT. Translated: CASSGSPGLPAVRNTQYF.

The rearrangement joins TRBV27 to TRBJ2-3; weak D call: TRBD2 (7 bases). Germline V CDR1 and CDR2: MNHEY, SMNVEV (reference sequence). CDR3 length equals 18 residues. Trimming left V 6 bases short and J 7 bases short, with 29 bases between. CDR3 DNA sequence: TGTGCCAGCAGACTACGAGGAGGGGGGGCCGGTAACTTGCATACGCAGTATTTT. Amino acid sequence: CASRLRGGGAGNLHTQYF.